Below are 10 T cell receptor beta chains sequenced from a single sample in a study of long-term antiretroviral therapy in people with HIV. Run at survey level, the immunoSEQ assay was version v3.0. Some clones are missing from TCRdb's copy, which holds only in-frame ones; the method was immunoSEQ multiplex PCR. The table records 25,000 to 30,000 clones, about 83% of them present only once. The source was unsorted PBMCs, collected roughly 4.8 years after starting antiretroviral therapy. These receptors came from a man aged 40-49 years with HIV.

The CDR3 DNA is TGTGCCAGCAGTTCCGGGACAGGGGTGAACACCGGGGAGCTGTTTTTT. Protein product: CASSSGTGVNTGELFF. This chain connects TRBV6-6 to TRBJ2-2; TRBD1 matches at 10 bases. The V gene end was trimmed by 4 bases and the J gene end by 1 base; junction bases not matched to a gene: 3. Germline CDR1 and CDR2: MNHNY and SVGAGI (reference sequence). The CDR3 extends over 16 amino acids.

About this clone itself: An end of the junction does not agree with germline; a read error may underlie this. The CDR3 here is CASSLEFRAGRETQYF. The CDR3 nucleotides read TGTGCTAGCAGCTTAGAGTTTAGGGCAGGACGAGAGACCCAGTACTTC. The chain recombines TRBV7-7 with TRBJ2-5; D not resolved. Germline V gives CDR1 SSHAT, CDR2 FNYEAQ (reference sequence). This CDR3 has 16 residues.

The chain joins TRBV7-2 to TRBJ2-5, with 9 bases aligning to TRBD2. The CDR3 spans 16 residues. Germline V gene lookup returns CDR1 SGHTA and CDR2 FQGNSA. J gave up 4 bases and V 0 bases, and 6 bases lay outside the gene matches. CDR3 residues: CASSLAAAGGLETQYF. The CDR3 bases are TGTGCCAGCAGCTTAGCAGCCGCGGGGGGGCTAGAGACCCAGTACTTC. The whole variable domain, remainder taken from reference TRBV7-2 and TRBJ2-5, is GAGVSQSPSNKVTEKGKDVELRCDPISGHTALYWYRQSLGQGLEFLIYFQGNSAPDKSGLPSDRFSAERTGGSVSTLTIQRTQQEDSAVYLCASSLAAAGGLETQYFGPGTRLLVL.

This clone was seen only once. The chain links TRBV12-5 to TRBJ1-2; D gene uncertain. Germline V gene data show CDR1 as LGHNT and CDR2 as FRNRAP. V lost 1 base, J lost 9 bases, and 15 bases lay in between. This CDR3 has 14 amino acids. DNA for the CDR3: TGTGCTAGTGGTTTGGGTGTCCCGGGGAGTCGCTACACCTTC. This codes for CASGLGVPGSRYTF.

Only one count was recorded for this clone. In DNA, the CDR3 is TGTGCCAGCAGCTTAGACCGGGGTTCGGGTCAGCCCCAGCATTTT. Residues: CASSLDRGSGQPQHF. The chain links TRBV11-2 to TRBJ1-5; no clear D gene. This CDR3 comprises 15 residues. The germline V gene has CDR1 SGHAT and CDR2 FQNNGV. The V and J ends lost 0 bases and 6 bases respectively, with 12 bases between them.

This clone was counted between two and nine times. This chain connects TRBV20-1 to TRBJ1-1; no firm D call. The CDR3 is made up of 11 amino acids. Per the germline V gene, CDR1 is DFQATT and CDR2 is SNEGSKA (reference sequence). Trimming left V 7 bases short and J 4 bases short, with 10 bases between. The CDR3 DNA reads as TGCAGTGTTACACAGAGCACTGAAGCTTTCTTT. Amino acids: CSVTQSTEAFF.

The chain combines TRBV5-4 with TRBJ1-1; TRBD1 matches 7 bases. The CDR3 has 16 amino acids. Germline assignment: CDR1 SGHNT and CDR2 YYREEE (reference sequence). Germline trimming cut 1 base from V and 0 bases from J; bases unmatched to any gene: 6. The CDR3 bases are TGTGCCAGCAGCTTGTATATAGGGGGCGTGAACACTGAAGCTTTCTTT. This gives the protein CASSLYIGGVNTEAFF.

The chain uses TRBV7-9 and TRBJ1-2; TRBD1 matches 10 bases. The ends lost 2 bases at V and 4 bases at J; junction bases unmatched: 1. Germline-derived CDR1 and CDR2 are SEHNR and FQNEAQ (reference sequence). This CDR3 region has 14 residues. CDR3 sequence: CASSLRTGGYGYTF. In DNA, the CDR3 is TGTGCCAGCAGCTTAAGGACAGGGGGCTATGGCTACACCTTC.

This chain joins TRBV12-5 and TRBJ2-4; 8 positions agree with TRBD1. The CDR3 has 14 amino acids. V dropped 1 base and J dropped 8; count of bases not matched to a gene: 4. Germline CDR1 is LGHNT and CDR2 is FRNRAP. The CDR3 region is CASGLGQGRDIQYF. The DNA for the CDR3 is TGTGCTAGTGGTTTGGGACAGGGGCGGGACATTCAGTACTTC. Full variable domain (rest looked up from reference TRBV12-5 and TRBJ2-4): DARVTQTPRHKVTEMGQEVTMRCQPILGHNTVFWYRQTMMQGLELLAYFRNRAPLDDSGMPKDRFSAEMPDATLATLKIQPSEPRDSAVYFCASGLGQGRDIQYFGAGTRLSVL.

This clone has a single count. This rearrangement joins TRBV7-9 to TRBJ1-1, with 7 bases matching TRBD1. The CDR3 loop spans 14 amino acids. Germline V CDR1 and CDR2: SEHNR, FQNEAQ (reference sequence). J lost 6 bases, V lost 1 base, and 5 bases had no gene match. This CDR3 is CASSLGQGVSEAFF. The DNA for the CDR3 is TGTGCCAGCAGCTTAGGGCAGGGGGTTTCTGAAGCTTTCTTT. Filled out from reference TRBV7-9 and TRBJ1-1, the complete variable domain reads DTGVSQNPRHKITKRGQNVTFRCDPISEHNRLYWYRQTLGQGPEFLTYFQNEAQLEKSRLLSDRFSAERPKGSFSTLEIQRTEQGDSAMYLCASSLGQGVSEAFFGQGTRLTVV.